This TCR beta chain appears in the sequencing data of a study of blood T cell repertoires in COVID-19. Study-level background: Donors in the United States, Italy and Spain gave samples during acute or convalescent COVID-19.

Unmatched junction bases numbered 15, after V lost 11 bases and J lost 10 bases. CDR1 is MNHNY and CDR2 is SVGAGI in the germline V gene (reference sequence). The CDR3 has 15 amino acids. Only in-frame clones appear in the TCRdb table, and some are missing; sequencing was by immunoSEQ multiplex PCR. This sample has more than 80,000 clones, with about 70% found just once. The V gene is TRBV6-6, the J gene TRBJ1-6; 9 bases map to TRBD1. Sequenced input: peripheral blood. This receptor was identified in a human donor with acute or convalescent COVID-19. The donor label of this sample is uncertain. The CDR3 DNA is TGTGCCTCCCGGGAAGGGACAGGGCTTCGATCACCCCTCCACTTT. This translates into CASREGTGLRSPLHF.